These 20 T cell receptor beta chains share one sample of origin, sequenced in a study of T-cell memory formation after mild COVID-19. TCRdb called the 5' RACE reads again in MiXCR, with one record for every CDR3 protein. The sample lists around 200,000 distinct CDR3 sequences, 20% to 25% seen once, with about 21% in the top ten. Sequenced material: PBMCs or a T cell subset sorted from them (not recorded which). These TCRs come from an adult woman who had mild COVID-19 (a few samples of this study predate the infection). Cell type and time point are not known.

There are many counts of this clonotype. This chain joins TRBV15 and TRBJ1-2, with 10 bases lining up with TRBD1. Germline V lookup: CDR1 LNHNV, CDR2 YYDKDF (reference sequence). The CDR3 has 16 amino acids. V shed 0 bases, J shed 5 bases, and the junction held 6 bases outside the gene matches. CDR3 region: CATSRERQGARYGYTF. CDR3 DNA sequence: TGTGCCACCAGCAGAGAGAGACAGGGGGCGCGTTATGGCTACACCTTC.

The chain has TRBV6-5 and TRBJ2-7, with TRBD1 identical over 7 bases. Germline CDR1 and CDR2: MNHEY and SVGAGI. CDR3 size: 14 residues. The J segment lost 5 bases and the V segment lost 6 bases, leaving 10 bases of the junction unmatched. CDR3 in amino acids: CASSRRQGVDEQYF. In DNA, the CDR3 is TGTGCCAGCAGCAGGCGTCAGGGGGTCGACGAGCAGTACTTC.

Points on this clonotype: At one of its ends the junction is not consistent with the germline gene, which may arise from a read error. This sequence joins TRBV24-1 and TRBJ2-2, with D perhaps matching TRBD2 (5 bases). From germline, CDR1 is KGHDR and CDR2 SFDVKD. The CDR3 covers 19 residues. The CDR3 loop is CATSVSKMGSGLNTWELFF. In DNA form, the CDR3 reads TGTGCCACCAGTGTAAGTAAAATGGGAAGCGGCCTGAACACCTGGGAGCTGTTTTTT.

A single count supports this clonotype. The chain joins TRBV4-1 to TRBJ1-4; 7 nucleotides line up with TRBD1. The length of the CDR3 is 15 residues. The germline V gene has CDR1 MGHRA and CDR2 YSYEKL. V lost 0 bases, J lost 6 bases, and 4 bases stayed unmatched. The CDR3 is CASSQEQGSDEKLFF. The CDR3 region has the DNA TGCGCCAGCAGCCAAGAACAGGGGTCGGATGAAAAACTGTTTTTT.

This clonotype appeared a few times. The V gene is TRBV29-1, the J gene TRBJ2-7, with D perhaps matching TRBD1 or TRBD2 (6 bases each). Germline-derived CDR1 and CDR2 are SQVTM and ANQGSEA. Between the trimmed V and J ends, which lost 6 bases and 3 bases, there was a span of 27 bases. The CDR3 covers 17 residues. The chain's CDR3 is CSVGMASPTRGVYEQYF. The CDR3 DNA follows: TGCAGCGTGGGAATGGCAAGTCCAACAAGGGGGGTCTACGAGCAGTACTTC.

This clonotype has only a few counts. The rearrangement links TRBV15 to TRBJ2-2; D unclear. Germline values: CDR1 LNHNV, CDR2 YYDKDF (reference sequence). CDR3 length: 16 residues. V lost 4 bases and J lost 0, with 12 bases in between. The chain's CDR3 is CATSIGRWANTGELFF. CDR3 bases: TGTGCCACCAGCATAGGTCGGTGGGCGAACACCGGGGAGCTGTTTTTT.

The chain couples TRBV7-3 to TRBJ2-5, with 9 bases aligning to TRBD2. V lost 2 bases to trimming and J lost 1 base; unmatched junction nucleotides: 5. The CDR3 totals 16 residues. Per the germline V gene, CDR1 is SGHTA and CDR2 is FQGTGA. The CDR3 sequence is CASSLGLAGPQETQYF. The CDR3 nucleotides are TGTGCCAGCAGCTTAGGCCTAGCGGGACCCCAAGAGACCCAGTACTTC.

This clonotype appeared a few times. The chain carries TRBV12-3 or TRBV12-4 and TRBJ2-5; D unresolved. V was shortened by 6 bases and J by 3 bases, with 11 bases between the two germline ends. This CDR3 is 13 amino acids long. The DNA of the CDR3 is TGTGCCAGCAGCCTCCTAGTCGAAGAGACCCAGTACTTC. Protein product: CASSLLVEETQYF.

This clonotype was counted a few times. The chain combines TRBV5-1 with TRBJ2-1, with TRBD2 matching over 9 bases. V was pared by 3 bases and J by 3 bases, with 7 bases of the junction left unmatched. The CDR3 has 16 residues. CDR1 and CDR2 (germline): SGHRS, YFSETQ. The CDR3 DNA sequence: TGCGCCAGCAGCTCGTATAGCGGGAGAAACTACAATGAGCAGTTCTTC. It specifies CASSSYSGRNYNEQFF.

V is TRBV4-3 and J is TRBJ2-1, with 10 bases aligning to TRBD2. Trimming took 0 bases from V and 15 from J; bases not matched to a gene: 17. The CDR3 has 17 amino acids. The germline V gene encodes CDR1 LGHNA and CDR2 YSLEER. The CDR3 reads CASSQDRSGRAGSLRFF. The DNA for the CDR3 is TGCGCCAGCAGCCAAGATAGGAGCGGGAGGGCCGGGTCTCTCCGGTTCTTC.

This sequence joins TRBV4-2 and TRBJ2-7; D might be TRBD2 (6 bases). CDR3 size: 14 residues. Trimming stripped 0 bases from V and 3 bases from J, with 9 bases between. Per the germline V gene, CDR1 is LGHNA and CDR2 is YNFKEQ. Written as DNA, the CDR3 is TGTGCCAGCAGCCAAGAGCTGGAGGGCTACGAGCAGTACTTC. Its protein is CASSQELEGYEQYF.

This clonotype was counted a few times. The rearrangement links TRBV4-3 to TRBJ1-2, with 11 bases aligning to TRBD1. Germline values: CDR1 LGHNA, CDR2 YSLEER. V was clipped by 0 bases and J by 1 base; unmatched bases: 4. This CDR3 contains 17 residues. CDR3 DNA sequence: TGCGCCAGCAGCCAAGAGGACAGGGGGCACATTAACTATGGCTACACCTTC. This encodes CASSQEDRGHINYGYTF.

The chain employs TRBV11-2 and TRBJ2-5; no clear D gene. The germline CDR1 and CDR2 sequences are SGHAT and FQNNGV. Trimming stripped 0 bases from V and 5 bases from J, with 16 bases between. The CDR3 length is 16 residues. The CDR3 loop reads CASSLEQPAVLETQYF. In nucleotides, the CDR3 is TGTGCCAGCAGCTTAGAGCAGCCAGCCGTTTTGGAGACCCAGTACTTC.

There are a few counts of this clonotype. The chain combines TRBV24-1 with TRBJ2-7; D call uncertain. The CDR3 totals 14 residues. Per germline, CDR1 KGHDR and CDR2 SFDVKD. V lost 4 bases and J 3 bases, leaving 12 bases between the germline ends. The CDR3 DNA is TGTGCCACCAGTGAGCCTTCTCTAGGCTACGAGCAGTACTTC. The encoded protein is CATSEPSLGYEQYF.

This clonotype was detected only a few times. This rearrangement joins TRBV12-3 or TRBV12-4 to TRBJ2-5; tentative D call: TRBD2 (5 bases). CDR3 length equals 17 residues. V was shortened by 2 bases and J by 0 bases, with 16 bases between the two germline ends. CDR3 nucleotide sequence: TGTGCCAGCAGTTTAATGCCTAGCCTAATGTACCAAGAGACCCAGTACTTC. Its protein is CASSLMPSLMYQETQYF.

The V gene is TRBV4-1, the J gene TRBJ1-2; D not resolved. CDR1 and CDR2 from the germline V gene are MGHRA and YSYEKL. The length of the CDR3 is 15 residues. V was clipped by 2 bases and J by 0 bases, with 10 bases between them. This CDR3 is CASSQKHLSNYGYTF. The CDR3, as DNA: TGCGCCAGCAGCCAAAAGCACCTTTCTAACTATGGCTACACCTTC.

This clonotype appeared a few times. The J gene is TRBJ2-1, the V gene TRBV7-6; maybe TRBD2 (5 bases). Germline-derived CDR1 and CDR2 are SGHVS and FNYEAQ. The CDR3 sequence is 11 residues long. V lost 6 bases and J lost 10, with 10 bases in between. Here the CDR3 reads CASRIANEQFF. In DNA, the CDR3 is TGTGCCAGCAGAATAGCGAACGAGCAGTTCTTC.

This CDR3 reads CSVDQGQGNEKLFF. CDR3 bases: TGCAGCGTCGACCAGGGACAGGGAAATGAAAAACTGTTTTTT. The J gene is TRBJ1-4, the V gene TRBV29-1; the match to TRBD1 covers 9 bases. The CDR3 spans 14 residues. The V gene end was trimmed by 6 bases and the J gene end by 5 bases; junction bases not matched to a gene: 7. Per the germline V gene, CDR1 is SQVTM and CDR2 is ANQGSEA.

The V gene is TRBV7-6, the J gene TRBJ2-1; D uncertain. Germline V gene sequence: CDR1 SGHVS, CDR2 FNYEAQ. The CDR3 is 13 amino acids. V lost 5 bases and J 4 bases, leaving 9 bases between the germline ends. In DNA form, the CDR3 reads TGTGCCAGCAGCCAAAACGGGTACAATGAGCAGTTCTTC. It translates to CASSQNGYNEQFF.

This clonotype was picked up a small number of times. The chain has TRBV6-5 and TRBJ2-3; D remains unclear. There are 13 residues in the CDR3. V was clipped by 6 bases and J by 0 bases, with 7 bases between them. The germline gives CDR1 MNHEY, CDR2 SVGAGI. DNA of the CDR3: TGTGCCAGCAGGAGAGCTAGCACAGATACGCAGTATTTT. Encoded protein: CASRRASTDTQYF.